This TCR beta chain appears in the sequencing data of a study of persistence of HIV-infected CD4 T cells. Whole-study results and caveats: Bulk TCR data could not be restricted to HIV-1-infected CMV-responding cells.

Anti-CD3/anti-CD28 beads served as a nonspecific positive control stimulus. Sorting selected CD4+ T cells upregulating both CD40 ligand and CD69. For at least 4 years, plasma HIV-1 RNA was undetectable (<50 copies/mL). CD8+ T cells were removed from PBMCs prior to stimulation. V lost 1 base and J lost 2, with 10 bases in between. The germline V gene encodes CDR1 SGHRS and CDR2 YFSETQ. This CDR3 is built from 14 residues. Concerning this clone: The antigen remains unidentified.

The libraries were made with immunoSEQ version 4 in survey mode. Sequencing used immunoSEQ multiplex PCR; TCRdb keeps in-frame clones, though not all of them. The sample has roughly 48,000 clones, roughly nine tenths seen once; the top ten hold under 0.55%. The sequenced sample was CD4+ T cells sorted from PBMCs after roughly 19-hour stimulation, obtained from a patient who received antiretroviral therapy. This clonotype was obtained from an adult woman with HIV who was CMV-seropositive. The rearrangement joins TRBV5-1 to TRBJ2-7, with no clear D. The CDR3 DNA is TGCGCCAGCAGCTTGTTTGGGTTCACCTACGAGCAGTACTTC. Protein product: CASSLFGFTYEQYF.